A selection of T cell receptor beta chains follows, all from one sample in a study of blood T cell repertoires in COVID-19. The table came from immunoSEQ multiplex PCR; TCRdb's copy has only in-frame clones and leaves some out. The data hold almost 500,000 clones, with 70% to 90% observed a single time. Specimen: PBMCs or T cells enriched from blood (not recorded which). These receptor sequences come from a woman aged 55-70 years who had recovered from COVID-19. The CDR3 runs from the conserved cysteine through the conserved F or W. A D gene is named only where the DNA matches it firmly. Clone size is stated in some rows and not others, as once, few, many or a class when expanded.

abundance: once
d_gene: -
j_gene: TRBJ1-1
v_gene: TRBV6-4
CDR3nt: TGTGCCAGCAGAGTAACAGGGAACACTGAAGCTTTCTTT
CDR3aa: CASRVTGNTEAFF

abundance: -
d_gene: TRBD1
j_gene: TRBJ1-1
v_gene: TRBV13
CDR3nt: TGTGCCAGCAGCCAGGTTTGGGGGGACAGGGGGTATGACACTGAAGCTTTCTTT
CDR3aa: CASSQVWGDRGYDTEAFF

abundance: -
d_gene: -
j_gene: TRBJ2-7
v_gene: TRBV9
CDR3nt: TGTGCCAGCAGCGTAGGCTACGGGTCCTACGAGCAGTACTTC
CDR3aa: CASSVGYGSYEQYF

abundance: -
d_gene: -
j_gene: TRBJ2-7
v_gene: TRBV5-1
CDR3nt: TGCGCCAGCAGCCTGCGGGATCCACTATCCTACGAGCAGTACTTC
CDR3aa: CASSLRDPLSYEQYF

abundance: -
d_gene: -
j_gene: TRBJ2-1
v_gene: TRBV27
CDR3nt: TGTGCCAGCAGTACGACTCCTAGCTCCTACAATGAGCAGTTCTTC
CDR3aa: CASSTTPSSYNEQFF

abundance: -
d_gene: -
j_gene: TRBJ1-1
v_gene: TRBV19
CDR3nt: TGTGCCAGTAGTAGTGGGGCGGAAGCTTTCTTT
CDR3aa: CASSSGAEAFF

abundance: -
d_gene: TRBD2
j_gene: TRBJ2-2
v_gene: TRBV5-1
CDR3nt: TGCGCCAGCAGCTTACTAGCGGGCTCGAACACCGGGGAGCTGTTTTTT
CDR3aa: CASSLLAGSNTGELFF

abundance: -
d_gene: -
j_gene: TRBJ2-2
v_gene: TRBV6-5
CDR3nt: TGTGCCAGCACCGATCGGACAGTCACCGGGGAGCTGTTTTTT
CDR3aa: CASTDRTVTGELFF

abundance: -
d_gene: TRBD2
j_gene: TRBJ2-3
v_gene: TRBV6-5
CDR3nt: TGTGCCAGTCAGCGGGGGGGCACAGATACGCAGTATTTT
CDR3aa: CASQRGGTDTQYF

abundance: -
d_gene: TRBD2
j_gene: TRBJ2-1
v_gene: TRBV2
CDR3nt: TGTGCCAGCAGTGTGGGCGGGGGGTCCTACAATGAGCAGTTCTTC
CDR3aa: CASSVGGGSYNEQFF

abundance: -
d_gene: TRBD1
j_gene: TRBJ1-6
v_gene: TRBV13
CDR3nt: TGTGCCAGCAGCTTAAATCGTGGTGGGACAGGCAACTATAATTCACCCCTCCACTTT
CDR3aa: CASSLNRGGTGNYNSPLHF

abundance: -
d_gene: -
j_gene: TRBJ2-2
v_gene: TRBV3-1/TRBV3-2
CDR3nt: TGTGCCAGCAGCCAGTCCGGTACCGGGGAGCTGTTTTTT
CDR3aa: CASSQSGTGELFF

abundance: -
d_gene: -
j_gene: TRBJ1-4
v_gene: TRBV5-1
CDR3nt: TGCGCCAGCAGCTTGGGGGCAGGAATAGCAACTAATGAAAAACTGTTTTTT
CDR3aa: CASSLGAGIATNEKLFF

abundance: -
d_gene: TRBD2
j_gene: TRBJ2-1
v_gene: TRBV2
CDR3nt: TGTGCCAGCAGGCCCTTTAAGTTTAGGCGGGGGGGCCCGAATGAGCAGTTCTTC
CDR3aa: CASRPFKFRRGGPNEQFF

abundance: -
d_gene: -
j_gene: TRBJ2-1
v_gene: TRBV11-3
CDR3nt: TGTGCCAGCAGCTTAGGGGCTGCGGGGGCAGGCAATGAGCAGTTCTTC
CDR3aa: CASSLGAAGAGNEQFF

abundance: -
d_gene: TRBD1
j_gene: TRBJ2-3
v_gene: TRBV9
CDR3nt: TGTGCCACCAGCAGGGGGTCGGCAGATACGCAGTATTTT
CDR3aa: CATSRGSADTQYF

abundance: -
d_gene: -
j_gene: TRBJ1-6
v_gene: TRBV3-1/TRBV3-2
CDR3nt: TGTGCCAGCAGCCTCAGGGAAAGTAATTCACCCCTCCACTTT
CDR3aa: CASSLRESNSPLHF

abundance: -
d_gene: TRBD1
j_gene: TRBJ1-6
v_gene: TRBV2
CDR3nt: TGTGCCAGCACAGCGAGCAGGGGGGATTCACCCCTCCACTTT
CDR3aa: CASTASRGDSPLHF

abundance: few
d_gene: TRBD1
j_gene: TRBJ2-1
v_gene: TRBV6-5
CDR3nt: TGTGCCAGCAGAGGACCAGGGGGCAACAATGAGCAGTTCTTC
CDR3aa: CASRGPGGNNEQFF

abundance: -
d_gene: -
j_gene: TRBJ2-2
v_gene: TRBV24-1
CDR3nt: TGTGCCACCAGTAAGCCGCGGCCCACGAACACCGGGGAGCTGTTTTTT
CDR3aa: CATSKPRPTNTGELFF

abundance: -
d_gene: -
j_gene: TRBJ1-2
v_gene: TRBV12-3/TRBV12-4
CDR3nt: TGTGCCAGCAGTCAGGGGACGGCTTATGGCTACACCTTC
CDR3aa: CASSQGTAYGYTF

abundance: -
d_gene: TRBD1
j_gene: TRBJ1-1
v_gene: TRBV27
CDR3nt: TGTGCCAGCAGTTTATCACAGGGGTACACTGAAGCTTTCTTT
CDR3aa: CASSLSQGYTEAFF

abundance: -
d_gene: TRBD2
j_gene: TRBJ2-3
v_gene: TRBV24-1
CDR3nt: TGTGCCACCAGTGAGGCCGGGACTAGCGGGGGGCGCACAGATACGCAGTATTTT
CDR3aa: CATSEAGTSGGRTDTQYF

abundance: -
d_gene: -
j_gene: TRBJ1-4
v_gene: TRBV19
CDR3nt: TGTGCCAGTCGCCCGGACAGTAATGAAAAACTGTTTTTT
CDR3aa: CASRPDSNEKLFF

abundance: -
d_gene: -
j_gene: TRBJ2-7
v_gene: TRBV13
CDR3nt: TGTGCCAGCAGCCCCAGTTGGCCCCAAGACTTGGGCGAGCAGTACTTC
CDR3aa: CASSPSWPQDLGEQYF

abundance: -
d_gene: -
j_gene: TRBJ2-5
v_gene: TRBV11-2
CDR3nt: TGTGCCAGCAGCCAGGTCAACCAAGAGACCCAGTACTTC
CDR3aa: CASSQVNQETQYF

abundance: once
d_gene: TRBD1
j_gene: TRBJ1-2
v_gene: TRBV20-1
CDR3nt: TGCAGTGCTAGTCGGACAGGCTCGGACTATGGCTACACCTTC
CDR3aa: CSASRTGSDYGYTF

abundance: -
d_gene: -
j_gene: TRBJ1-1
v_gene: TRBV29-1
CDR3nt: TGCAGCGGACAGGTCAAGGAAAACACTGAAGCTTTCTTT
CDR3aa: CSGQVKENTEAFF

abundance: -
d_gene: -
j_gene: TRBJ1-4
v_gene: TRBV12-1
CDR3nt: TGTGCCAGCAGCAACCGGGACAGGGCCCGGCCCAAATCCACCGCCGGTGAAAAACTGTTTTTT
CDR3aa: CASSNRDRARPKSTAGEKLFF

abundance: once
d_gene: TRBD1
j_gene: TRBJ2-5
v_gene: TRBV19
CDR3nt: TGTGCCAGTAGTCCGGGGACAGGGGATTCGCAGACCCAGTACTTC
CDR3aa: CASSPGTGDSQTQYF

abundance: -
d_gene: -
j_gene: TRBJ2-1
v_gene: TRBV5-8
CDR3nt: TGTGCCAGCAGCTTGGGGCCTTCAGGGTACAATGAGCAGTTCTTC
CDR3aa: CASSLGPSGYNEQFF

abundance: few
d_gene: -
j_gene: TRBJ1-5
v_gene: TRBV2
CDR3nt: TGTGCCAGCACACGGGAAAGGCAGCCCCAGCATTTT
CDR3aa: CASTRERQPQHF

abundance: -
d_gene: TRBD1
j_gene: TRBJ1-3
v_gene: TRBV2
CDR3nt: TGTGCCAGCAGCCGAAGACAGGGGGCGGTCTCTGGAAACACCATATATTTT
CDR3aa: CASSRRQGAVSGNTIYF

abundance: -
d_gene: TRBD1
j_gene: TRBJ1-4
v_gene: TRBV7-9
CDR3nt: TGTGCCAGCAGCCAAAACAGGGGGCGAGGGGAAAAACTGTTTTTT
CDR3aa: CASSQNRGRGEKLFF

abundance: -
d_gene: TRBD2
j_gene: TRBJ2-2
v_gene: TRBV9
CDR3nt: TGTGCCAGCAGCGTAACTAGCGGGGGGGCTAACACCGGGGAGCTGTTTTTT
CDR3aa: CASSVTSGGANTGELFF

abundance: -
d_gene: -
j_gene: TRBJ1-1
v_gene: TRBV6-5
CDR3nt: TGTGCCAGCAGCCGGCCGGGGGGCGCCGCCGAAGCTTTCTTT
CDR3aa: CASSRPGGAAEAFF

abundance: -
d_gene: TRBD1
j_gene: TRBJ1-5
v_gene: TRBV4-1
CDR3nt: TGCGCCAGCAGCCAAGAGGGGACAGGGAATCAGCCCCAGCATTTT
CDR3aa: CASSQEGTGNQPQHF

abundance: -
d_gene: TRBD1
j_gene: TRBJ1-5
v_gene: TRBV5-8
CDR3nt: TGTGCCAGCAGCCCCAGATGGGGGACAGCAAATAGCAATCAGCCCCAGCATTTT
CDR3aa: CASSPRWGTANSNQPQHF

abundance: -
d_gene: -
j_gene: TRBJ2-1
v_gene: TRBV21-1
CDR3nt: TGTGCCAGCAGCAAAGAGCAGGCAGGTTACAATGAGCAGTTCTTC
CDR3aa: CASSKEQAGYNEQFF

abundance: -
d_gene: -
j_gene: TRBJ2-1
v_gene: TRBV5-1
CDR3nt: TGCGCCAGCAAAAAAGCTGGGGGGAGCTCCTACAATGAGCAGTTCTTC
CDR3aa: CASKKAGGSSYNEQFF

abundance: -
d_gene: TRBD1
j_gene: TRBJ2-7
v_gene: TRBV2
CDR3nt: TGTGCCAGCAGCAAGGGGGCAGGGTCCTACGAGCAGTACTTC
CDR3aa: CASSKGAGSYEQYF

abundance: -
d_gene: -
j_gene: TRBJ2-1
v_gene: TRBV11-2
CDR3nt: TGTGCCAGCAGCTTATTAGGGGATGAGCAGTTCTTC
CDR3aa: CASSLLGDEQFF